This passage covers 20 T cell receptor beta chains from one sample sequenced in a study of blood T cell repertoires in COVID-19. The method was immunoSEQ multiplex PCR; TCRdb's version includes in-frame clones alone and lacks a portion of them. The sample has fewer than 80,000 clones; roughly 77% are singletons. Sequences were obtained from peripheral blood. These receptors all come from a human donor in a cohort sampled during active COVID-19.

The rearrangement uses TRBV2 and TRBJ2-1, with 8 bases aligning to TRBD1. With 6 bases clipped from V and 15 bases from J, the junction kept 7 bases outside the gene matches. Germline V lookup: CDR1 SNHLY, CDR2 FYNNEI. The CDR3 covers 11 residues. The CDR3 DNA reads TGTGCCAGCAGCTTGGACAGGGTTCTGTTCTTC. Its translation: CASSLDRVLFF.

The chain couples TRBV3-1 (or the pseudogene TRBV3-2) to TRBJ1-6; TRBD1 agrees at 8 bases. V lost 6 bases and J lost 7; bases outside the gene matches: 5. The CDR3 is 14 amino acids. CDR1 is LGHDT, CDR2 YNNKEL, per germline (reference sequence). This CDR3 is CASSRQGSNSPLHF. The DNA for the CDR3 is TGTGCCAGCAGTCGACAGGGGTCGAATTCACCCCTCCACTTT.

V and J are TRBV3-1 (or the pseudogene TRBV3-2) and TRBJ2-2; 7 bases match TRBD2. Per germline, CDR1 LGHDT and CDR2 YNNKEL (reference sequence). This CDR3 spans 16 amino acids. The junction had 4 bases not matched to a gene; V was cut back by 1 base and J by 2 bases. In DNA, the CDR3 is TGTGCCAGCAGCCAAGCACTAGCGTTAAACACCGGGGAGCTGTTTTTT. Translating it yields CASSQALALNTGELFF.

The chain couples TRBV24-1 to TRBJ2-1, with TRBD1 identical over 7 bases. This CDR3 has 14 residues. V shed 1 base and J 10 bases; nucleotides not matched to a gene: 6. Germline assignment: CDR1 KGHDR and CDR2 SFDVKD. The CDR3 here is CATSDFGQDREQFF. CDR3 in DNA: TGTGCCACCAGTGATTTCGGACAGGACCGCGAGCAGTTCTTC.

In its sample, this clone was seen once. The chain links TRBV7-9 to TRBJ2-3, with D perhaps matching TRBD2 (6 bases). V was cut by 5 bases and J by 5 bases, with 23 bases left in between. CDR3 size: 17 residues. CDR1 and CDR2 from the germline V gene are SEHNR and FQNEAQ (reference sequence). The CDR3 region is CASSESGTPSKRDTQYF. Here the CDR3 DNA reads TGTGCCAGCAGCGAATCCGGGACTCCCTCGAAAAGAGATACGCAGTATTTT. The full variable domain, completed using reference TRBV7-9 and TRBJ2-3, is DTGVSQNPRHKITKRGQNVTFRCDPISEHNRLYWYRQTLGQGPEFLTYFQNEAQLEKSRLLSDRFSAERPKGSFSTLEIQRTEQGDSAMYLCASSESGTPSKRDTQYFGPGTRLTVL.

There are a few counts of this clone. This sequence joins TRBV7-8 and TRBJ2-1; 9 bases are a match to TRBD1. CDR1 SGHVS and CDR2 FQNEAQ come from the germline V gene. The V and J ends lost 5 bases and 6 bases, in that order; junction bases with no gene match: 11. The CDR3 spans 16 residues. Here the CDR3 reads CASSLDRGRTFNEQFF. CDR3 DNA: TGTGCCAGCAGCCTGGACAGGGGCCGGACGTTCAATGAGCAGTTCTTC.

The chain recombines TRBV18 with TRBJ2-2; D is undetermined. Germline V lookup: CDR1 KGHSH, CDR2 LQKENI. CDR3 length equals 17 residues. V lost 3 bases, J lost 6 bases, and 20 bases lay in between. CDR3 nucleotide sequence: TGTGCCAGCTCACCGATAATGACCCCCTCAGGCGCCGGGGAGCTGTTTTTT. Its translation is CASSPIMTPSGAGELFF.

This clone turned up a few times. The chain couples TRBV6-2 or TRBV6-3 to TRBJ2-6; tentatively, D is TRBD2 (5 bases). The CDR3 covers 15 residues. With 4 bases removed from V and 0 bases from J, the gap between germline ends came to 7 bases. The germline V gene has CDR1 MNHEY and CDR2 SVGEGT. CDR3 coding DNA: TGTGCCAGCAGTTCACGGGGCTCTGGGGCCAACGTCCTGACTTTC. Translated: CASSSRGSGANVLTF.

The chain recombines TRBV7-2 with TRBJ2-2, with D perhaps matching TRBD1 (5 bases). V lost 5 bases, J lost 3 bases, and 10 bases lay in between. Germline V gives CDR1 SGHTA, CDR2 FQGNSA. The CDR3 totals 14 residues. The CDR3 bases are TGTGCCAGCAGCCGGTTGACAGACACCGGGGAGCTGTTTTTT. Protein: CASSRLTDTGELFF. Full variable domain (outside the CDR3, taken from reference TRBV7-2 and TRBJ2-2): GAGVSQSPSNKVTEKGKDVELRCDPISGHTALYWYRQSLGQGLEFLIYFQGNSAPDKSGLPSDRFSAERTGGSVSTLTIQRTQQEDSAVYLCASSRLTDTGELFFGEGSRLTVL.

This chain connects TRBV5-4 to TRBJ2-7, with D possibly matching TRBD2 (5 bases). Trimming shortened V by 0 bases and J by 6 bases, and 10 bases separated the two germline ends. This CDR3 is 13 amino acids long. Germline V lookup: CDR1 SGHNT, CDR2 YYREEE (reference sequence). The CDR3 DNA reads as TGTGCCAGCAGCTTGGGGGAGCTGCGCGAGCAGTACTTC. Protein: CASSLGELREQYF. Supplemented by reference TRBV5-4 and TRBJ2-7, the full variable domain reads ETGVTQSPTHLIKTRGQQVTLRCSSQSGHNTVSWYQQALGQGPQFIFQYYREEENGRGNFPPRFSGLQFPNYSSELNVNALELDDSALYLCASSLGELREQYFGPGTRLTVT.

CDR3: CASRSKSAITLSSYEQYF. The CDR3 DNA is TGTGCCAGCAGGTCTAAATCCGCCATTACTCTCTCCTCCTACGAGCAGTACTTC. This chain joins TRBV21-1 and TRBJ2-7; the listed D gene, TRBD2, was not tested against the DNA. TRBV21-1 counts as a pseudogene. The CDR3 is made up of 18 amino acids.

The chain carries TRBV7-9 and TRBJ1-2, with TRBD1 matching 7 bases. J lost 2 bases, V lost 4 bases, and 10 bases had no gene match. The germline V gene has CDR1 SEHNR and CDR2 FQNEAQ (reference sequence). This CDR3 has 16 amino acids. The CDR3 is CASSYGLTGVNYGYTF. Here the CDR3 DNA reads TGTGCCAGCAGCTACGGCCTCACAGGGGTGAACTATGGCTACACCTTC.

V usage is TRBV6-2 or TRBV6-3 and J usage is TRBJ2-1; 10 bases map to TRBD2. This CDR3 contains 14 residues. After removal of 2 bases from V and 10 bases from J, the junction contained 5 bases not matched to a gene. The germline V gene has CDR1 MNHEY and CDR2 SVGEGT. CDR3 bases: TGTGCCAGCAGTTACGGAGCGGGAGGGGGGGAGCAGTTCTTC. Its protein is CASSYGAGGGEQFF.

This clone came up a few times. The chain carries TRBV27 and TRBJ2-7; D gene uncertain. The CDR3 runs to 13 residues. Germline V gives CDR1 MNHEY, CDR2 SMNVEV (reference sequence). V lost 6 bases and J lost 1, with 10 bases in between. CDR3 DNA sequence: TGTGCCAGCAGGGCTAGGTGGTCCTACGAGCAGTACTTC. This codes for CASRARWSYEQYF.

A few counts support this clone. The CDR3 loop reads CASSLGLAGKGDTQYF. The CDR3 DNA reads TGTGCCAGCAGCCTCGGACTAGCGGGAAAGGGAGATACGCAGTATTTT. The chain combines TRBV7-3 with TRBJ2-3; 12 bases are a match to TRBD2. Germline V lookup: CDR1 SGHTA, CDR2 FQGTGA. The CDR3 has 16 amino acids. With V trimmed by 5 bases and J by 5 bases, 8 bases remained unmatched.

V is TRBV5-1 and J is TRBJ2-2; D may be TRBD2 (5 bases). The V end was cut by 0 bases, the J end by 5 bases, with 11 bases between. Germline loops: CDR1 SGHRS, CDR2 YFSETQ. The CDR3 runs 15 residues. In nucleotides, the CDR3 is TGCGCCAGCAGCTTGGGCGGGTCTGGGACCGGGGAGCTGTTTTTT. This sequence encodes CASSLGGSGTGELFF.

The chain recombines TRBV6-5 with TRBJ2-7; 8 positions agree with TRBD2. J gave up 4 bases and V 5 bases, and 7 bases lay outside the gene matches. CDR3 length: 14 amino acids. CDR1 is MNHEY and CDR2 is SVGAGI in the germline V gene. The CDR3 region is CASSLGGAEYEQYF. CDR3 sequence (DNA): TGTGCCAGCAGTCTCGGGGGGGCGGAATACGAGCAGTACTTC.

The J gene is TRBJ2-7, the V gene TRBV6-5, with 11 nucleotides matching TRBD1. Trimming at V came to 5 bases and at J to 5 bases, leaving 8 bases not matched to a gene. Germline loops: CDR1 MNHEY, CDR2 SVGAGI. This CDR3 has 15 amino acids. CDR3 sequence (DNA): TGTGCCAGCAGTCAGCCAGGACAGGGGGCCCACGAGCAGTACTTC. Its protein product is CASSQPGQGAHEQYF.

The genes are TRBV4-3 and TRBJ1-1; 10 bases are shared with TRBD1. V shed 4 bases and J 6 bases; nucleotides not matched to a gene: 11. CDR1 and CDR2 from the germline V gene are LGHNA and YSLEER. CDR3 length: 16 amino acids. The CDR3 DNA reads as TGCGCCAGCAGCCGCGGGACAGGGGCCCCTGGGGCTGAAGCTTTCTTT. Its translation is CASSRGTGAPGAEAFF.

This rearrangement joins TRBV21-1 to TRBJ2-7; the table's D gene call, TRBD2, was not cross checked with the DNA. TRBV21-1 has pseudogene status. This CDR3 region has 17 residues. The CDR3 here is CASSHPGSKRSSYEQYF. The CDR3, as DNA: TGTGCCAGCAGTCACCCCGGATCCAAGCGGTCCTCCTACGAGCAGTACTTC.